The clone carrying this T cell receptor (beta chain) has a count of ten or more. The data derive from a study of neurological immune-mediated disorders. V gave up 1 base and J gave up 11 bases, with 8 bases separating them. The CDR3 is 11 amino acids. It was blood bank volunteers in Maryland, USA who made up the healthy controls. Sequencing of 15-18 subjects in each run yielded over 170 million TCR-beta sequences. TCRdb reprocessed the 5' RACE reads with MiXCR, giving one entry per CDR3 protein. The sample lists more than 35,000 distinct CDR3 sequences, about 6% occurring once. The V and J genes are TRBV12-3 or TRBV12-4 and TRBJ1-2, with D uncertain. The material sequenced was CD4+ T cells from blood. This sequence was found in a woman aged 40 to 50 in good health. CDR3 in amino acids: CASSLGPAYTF. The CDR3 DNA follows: TGTGCCAGCAGTTTAGGTCCGGCTTACACCTTC.